This passage covers 4 T cell receptor beta chains from one sample sequenced in a study of T cells in Graves' hyperthyroidism and ophthalmopathy. The investigators amplified TCR beta CDR3 regions from RNA transcripts. RT-PCR in the first round (using the HTBI primer set) targeted the TCR CDR3. TCRdb re-derived calls from the multiplex PCR reads in MiXCR, one entry per CDR3 protein. The data contain about 98,000 distinct CDR3 sequences, 35% to 45% of them seen just once; the ten biggest clones take up more than 8.5%. The sample comprised peripheral blood or thyroid tissue (not recorded which). Receptors were obtained from a woman aged 25 to 39 with Graves' hyperthyroidism.

This clonotype was seen many times. The rearrangement uses TRBV7-3 and TRBJ1-6; 8 nucleotides agree with TRBD1. Germline V CDR1 and CDR2: SGHTA, FQGTGA. The V segment lost 5 bases and the J segment 13 bases; nucleotides outside the gene matches: 10. This CDR3 has 14 residues. DNA of the CDR3: TGTGCCAGCAGCCCCGGGACAGGAGTTTTTCCCCTCCACTTT. This gives the protein CASSPGTGVFPLHF.

This clonotype was recorded many times. The chain recombines TRBV4-1 with TRBJ2-3; possibly TRBD2 for D (7 bases). Trimming removed 4 bases at V and 6 bases at J, with 23 bases between. The CDR3 loop spans 17 amino acids. Germline values: CDR1 MGHRA, CDR2 YSYEKL. The CDR3 DNA reads TGCGCCAGCAGCCCCATGGGGGGCGCGGGGGCGATGGATACGCAGTATTTT. Translation gives CASSPMGGAGAMDTQYF.

Details on this clonotype: Without the conserved terminal phenylalanine or tryptophan, this CDR3 likely stems from a read error. The chain is built from TRBV24-1 and TRBJ2-2; tentative D call: TRBD2 (5 bases). The V gene's germline CDR1 is KGHDR and CDR2 SFDVKD. This CDR3 contains 14 residues. The CDR3 sequence: CATSESANTGKLFS. The CDR3 nucleotides read TGTGCCACCAGTGAGTCCGCGAACACCGGGAAGCTGTTTTCT.

This clonotype was counted many times. The chain combines TRBV7-9 with TRBJ2-3; D may be TRBD1 or TRBD2 (6 bases each). CDR1 and CDR2 (germline): SEHNR, FQNEAQ (reference sequence). The V end was cut by 1 base, the J end by 3 bases, with 14 bases between. CDR3 length: 16 amino acids. This CDR3 is CASSLGGGGWTDTQYF. The CDR3 DNA reads TGTGCCAGCAGCTTAGGAGGGGGAGGTTGGACAGATACGCAGTATTTT.